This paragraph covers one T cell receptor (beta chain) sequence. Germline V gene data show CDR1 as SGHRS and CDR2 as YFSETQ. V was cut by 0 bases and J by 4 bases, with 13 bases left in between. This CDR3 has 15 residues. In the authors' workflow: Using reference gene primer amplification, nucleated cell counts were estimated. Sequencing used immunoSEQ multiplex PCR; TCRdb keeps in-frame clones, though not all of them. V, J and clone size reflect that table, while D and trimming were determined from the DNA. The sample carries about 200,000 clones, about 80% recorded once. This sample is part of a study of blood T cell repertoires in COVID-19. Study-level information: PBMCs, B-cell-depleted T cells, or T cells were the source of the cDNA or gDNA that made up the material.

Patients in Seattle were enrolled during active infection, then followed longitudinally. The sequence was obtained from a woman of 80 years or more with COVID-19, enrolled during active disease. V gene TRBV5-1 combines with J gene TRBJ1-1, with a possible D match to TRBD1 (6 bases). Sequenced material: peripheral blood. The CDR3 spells CASSLGTGRTTEAFF. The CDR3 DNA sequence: TGCGCCAGCAGCTTGGGAACAGGGCGGACCACTGAAGCTTTCTTT.